These T cell receptor beta chains were read from a single sample in a study of shared clonotypes between healthy human individuals. Clones were sequenced by immunoSEQ multiplex PCR, and TCRdb holds only the in-frame ones, with some missing. This table holds approximately 1.9 million clones, approximately 92% found once. The sequenced material came from naive CD8+ T cells from PBMCs. The receptors derive from a man younger than 35 in good health. Some clones in this sample may be carry-over from other donors' samples. Each CDR3 is given with its conserved first and last residue. Each record gives: clone size, J gene, V gene, CDR3 length, D gene, CDR3 DNA, CDR3 protein. The D gene is left open where the match is weak. Clone size, where shown, is once, few, many, or a class for clones that have expanded.

-,TRBJ2-1,TRBV28,16,-,TGTGCCAGCAGGCTCTCTATAAGCAGAATACACAATGAGCAGTTCTTC,CASRLSISRIHNEQFF
-,TRBJ2-3,TRBV27,18,TRBD2,TGTGCCAGCAGTTTGTTCCCCCGGCGGGAGACCGGCACAGATACGCAGTATTTT,CASSLFPRRETGTDTQYF
-,TRBJ2-5,TRBV6-6,14,TRBD1,TGTGCCAGCAGTCAGACAGGGATGGGGGAGACCCAGTACTTC,CASSQTGMGETQYF
-,TRBJ1-1,TRBV14,16,-,TGTGCCAGCAGCCAAGATCGGCGGGGATTTGACACTGAAGCTTTCTTT,CASSQDRRGFDTEAFF
-,TRBJ2-1,TRBV11-2,17,-,TGTGCCAGCAGCCCGCGGCCGGAGACAACGGGATACAATGAGCAGTTCTTC,CASSPRPETTGYNEQFF
-,TRBJ2-1,TRBV7-9,18,TRBD1,TGTGCCAGCAGCTTAGTCTACGTAGGGACAGGGGGCAGGAATGAGCAGTTCTTC,CASSLVYVGTGGRNEQFF
-,TRBJ2-2,TRBV9,15,-,TGTGCCAGCAGCGTAAGCGGTCCGAACACCGGGGAGCTGTTTTTT,CASSVSGPNTGELFF
-,TRBJ1-3,TRBV11-2,15,TRBD1,TGTGCCAGCAGCTTAGGACAGGGAGGTGGAAACACCATATATTTT,CASSLGQGGGNTIYF
-,TRBJ2-7,TRBV27,15,-,TGTGCCAGCAGCTACCGGGACGTTAAAACATACGAGCAGTACTTC,CASSYRDVKTYEQYF
-,TRBJ1-1,TRBV10-1,12,-,TGCGCCAGCAGCGAAGAAAACACTGAAGCTTTCTTT,CASSEENTEAFF
-,TRBJ2-5,TRBV9,16,TRBD2,TGTGCCAGCAGCGGAGGACTAGCGGGAGGGCCAGAGACCCAGTACTTC,CASSGGLAGGPETQYF
-,TRBJ1-5,TRBV4-3,14,-,TGCGCCAGCAGCCAAGGCAGGTCCAATCAGCCCCAGCATTTT,CASSQGRSNQPQHF
-,TRBJ2-1,TRBV4-1,15,-,TGCGCCAGCACCAAGACAGGTTCCGCCTACAATGAGCAGTTCTTC,CASTKTGSAYNEQFF
-,TRBJ2-1,TRBV28,14,-,TGTGCCAGCAGTCCCAGGGTCTCCTACAATGAGCAGTTCTTC,CASSPRVSYNEQFF
-,TRBJ2-2,TRBV7-8,16,-,TGTGCCAGCAGCTTAGGCGGCGGAACGAACACCGGGGAGCTGTTTTTT,CASSLGGGTNTGELFF
few,TRBJ2-7,TRBV19,14,-,TGTGCCAGTAGTGGTCCTAGCACCTCCTACGAGCAGTACTTC,CASSGPSTSYEQYF
-,TRBJ2-5,TRBV27,16,TRBD1,TGTGCCAGCAGTTTAATTGGGGACAGGAACCAAGAGACCCAGTACTTC,CASSLIGDRNQETQYF
-,TRBJ2-1,TRBV13,15,-,TGTGCCAGCAGCCTGCTAGCCGAAACCTACAATGAGCAGTTCTTC,CASSLLAETYNEQFF
-,TRBJ1-2,TRBV10-3,14,-,TGTGCCATCAGTGGGCCAGGGGAGGACTATGGCTACACCTTC,CAISGPGEDYGYTF
once,TRBJ2-7,TRBV27,16,TRBD1,TGTGCCAGCAGTCCCTCGACAGGGGCTAATTCCTACGAGCAGTACTTC,CASSPSTGANSYEQYF
once,TRBJ2-1,TRBV4-2,16,TRBD2,TGTGCCAGCAGCCCCCGGACTAGCGGGAGTGACAATGAGCAGTTCTTC,CASSPRTSGSDNEQFF
-,TRBJ2-5,TRBV15,14,TRBD2,TGTGCCACCAGCAGAGGGCGGGGGCAAGAGACCCAGTACTTC,CATSRGRGQETQYF
-,TRBJ1-2,TRBV15,14,-,TGTGCCACCAGCGGATCCGGGCACAACGCGGGCTACACCTTC,CATSGSGHNAGYTF
-,TRBJ2-5,TRBV7-9,16,-,TGTGCCAGCAGCCTGAGGAATCTAGCGTACCAAGAGACCCAGTACTTC,CASSLRNLAYQETQYF
-,TRBJ2-1,TRBV28,15,TRBD1,TGTGCCAGCAGTTGGGGACAGACTTTAAACAATGAGCAGTTCTTC,CASSWGQTLNNEQFF
-,TRBJ2-1,TRBV29-1,15,TRBD2,TGCAGCGTTGATGGGAGACTAGCATCAGGCAATGAGCAGTTCTTC,CSVDGRLASGNEQFF
-,TRBJ2-5,TRBV7-9,14,-,TGTGCCAGCAGCCCAGGCGAGGAAGAGGAGACCCAGTACTTC,CASSPGEEEETQYF
once,TRBJ2-2,TRBV4-3,15,-,TGCGCCAGCAGCCAAGGGGCAGGATTTTCCGGGGAGCTGTTTTTT,CASSQGAGFSGELFF
-,TRBJ2-7,TRBV15,14,TRBD2,TGTGCCACCAGCAGAACCGGGACTACGGGAGAGCAGTACTTC,CATSRTGTTGEQYF
-,TRBJ1-1,TRBV5-4,11,TRBD1,TGTGCCAGCATCAGGGGGCTTGAAGCTTTCTTT,CASIRGLEAFF
few,TRBJ1-1,TRBV19,12,-,TGTGCCAGCTCCGAGAGGACCACTGAAGCTTTCTTT,CASSERTTEAFF
-,TRBJ2-7,TRBV4-3,15,TRBD2,TGCGCCAGCAGCCCCCGACTAGCGGGAGGGGACGAGCAGTACTTC,CASSPRLAGGDEQYF
-,TRBJ2-1,TRBV7-3,13,TRBD2,TGTGCCAGCAGCTCCGGGAGGGTTGATGAGCAGTTCTTC,CASSSGRVDEQFF
-,TRBJ2-2,TRBV5-4,14,-,TGTGCCAGCAGCTTGGGTTCTGGGCCCGGGGAGCTGTTTTTT,CASSLGSGPGELFF
-,TRBJ2-7,TRBV4-1,17,TRBD2,TGCGCCAGCAGCCAAGTCTTCGGACTAGCGGTATCACTCGAGCAGTACTTC,CASSQVFGLAVSLEQYF
-,TRBJ2-7,TRBV4-2,15,-,TGTGCCAGCAGCCCAGAGTACAGGGAGACCTACGAGCAGTACTTC,CASSPEYRETYEQYF
-,TRBJ1-1,TRBV6-1,12,-,TGTGCCAGCAGTGCAGGAAACCGTGAAGCTTTCTTT,CASSAGNREAFF
-,TRBJ2-3,TRBV4-1,17,-,TGCGCCAGCAGCCCGCACGCGGGGGCAATTAGCACAGATACGCAGTATTTT,CASSPHAGAISTDTQYF
-,TRBJ1-3,TRBV4-3,15,-,TGCGCCAGCAGCCAAGAAAGGGAAGTGAGTTACACCATATATTTT,CASSQEREVSYTIYF
-,TRBJ1-2,TRBV13,14,TRBD1,TGTGCCAGCAGCTTAGAGGGACAGGGCTTCAGCTACACCTTC,CASSLEGQGFSYTF
-,TRBJ1-2,TRBV6-1,16,TRBD1,TGTGCCAGCAGTGAATCCACCGGGACAGGAATCTATGGCTACACCTTC,CASSESTGTGIYGYTF
-,TRBJ2-1,TRBV28,15,TRBD2,TGTGCCAGCAGTTCTCAGCGGGAGGGACAGGTTTGGCAGTTCTTC,CASSSQREGQVWQFF
-,TRBJ1-6,TRBV6-5,14,-,TGTGCCAGCAGTTACTCGACGGGACTTTCACCCCTCCACTTT,CASSYSTGLSPLHF
-,TRBJ2-7,TRBV4-1,13,-,TGCGCCAGCAGGGCCGGGACAAGCTACGAGCAGTACTTC,CASRAGTSYEQYF
-,TRBJ2-7,TRBV11-2,13,-,TGTGCCAGCAATGACAGAAAATCCTACGAGCAGTACTTC,CASNDRKSYEQYF
-,TRBJ2-2,TRBV9,16,TRBD2,TGTGCCAGCAGCCCAACTAGCGGGACTACCACCGGGGAGCTGTTTTTT,CASSPTSGTTTGELFF
-,TRBJ2-7,TRBV27,16,TRBD1,TGTGCCAGCAGACCACAGGGGGATATCACTACCTACGAGCAGTACTTC,CASRPQGDITTYEQYF
-,TRBJ2-7,TRBV10-3,14,TRBD1,TGTGCCATCAGTGAAGAGGGACAGGGCTACGAGCAGTACTTC,CAISEEGQGYEQYF
-,TRBJ1-5,TRBV19,16,-,TGTGCCAGTAGTATAAGGACTCTGTATAGCAATCAGCCCCAGCATTTT,CASSIRTLYSNQPQHF